A selection of T cell receptor beta chains follows, all from one sample in a study of T cells in Graves' hyperthyroidism and ophthalmopathy. From the multiplex PCR reads, TCRdb called clonotypes with MiXCR, one entry per CDR3 protein. The data show approximately 870,000 distinct CDR3 sequences, with 38% seen just once and 7% to 10% held by the top ten. Material for sequencing was blood. The receptors derive from a man between 18 and 35 years old with Graves' hyperthyroidism. Both conserved end residues are part of each CDR3. The order of the fields is J gene, V gene, clone size, D gene, CDR3 protein, CDR3 DNA. A D gene is named only where the DNA matches it firmly. A clone size is listed for some rows: how often the clone was seen (once, few, many), or a class if it is expanded.

TRBJ1-5 TRBV19 many - CASSIDVEVTQHF TGTGCCAGTAGTATAGATGTTGAGGTGACCCAGCATTTT
TRBJ1-1 TRBV20-1 - - CSARDWATMNTEAFF TGCAGTGCTAGGGATTGGGCGACTATGAACACTGAAGCTTTCTTT
TRBJ1-1 TRBV10-3 - TRBD1 CASSAGTGVGTEAFF TGTGCCAGCAGTGCCGGGACAGGGGTGGGAACTGAAGCTTTCTTT
TRBJ2-7 TRBV2 many TRBD1 CASDRGYEQYF TGTGCCAGTGACAGGGGGTACGAGCAGTACTTC
TRBJ1-1 TRBV12-3/TRBV12-4 - - CASSLAFEAFF TGTGCCAGCAGTTTGGCGTTCGAAGCTTTCTTT
TRBJ2-2 TRBV10-3 many - CAITTGLNTGELFF TGTGCCATCACGACAGGACTCAACACCGGGGAGCTGTTTTTT
TRBJ1-1 TRBV5-1 - - CASSFRFANTEAFF TGCGCCAGCAGCTTCCGGTTCGCGAACACTGAAGCTTTCTTT
TRBJ2-2 TRBV7-9 few TRBD1 CASSGQASTGELFF TGTGCCAGCAGCGGACAGGCGTCCACCGGGGAGCTGTTTTTT
TRBJ2-7 TRBV7-9 few TRBD1 CASSLGGTGDLYEQYF TGTGCCAGCAGCTTAGGAGGGACAGGGGACCTCTACGAGCAGTACTTC
TRBJ1-4 TRBV19 - - CASSTIPGHISSTNEKLFF TGTGCCAGCAGTACGATTCCGGGACACATATCCTCAACTAATGAAAAACTGTTTTTT
TRBJ2-7 TRBV4-1 - - CASSHGGTEQYF TGCGCCAGCAGCCACGGCGGGACCGAGCAGTACTTC
TRBJ1-6 TRBV2 many TRBD1 CASSDPAQGTGVSPLHF TGTGCCAGCAGTGATCCGGCTCAAGGGACAGGGGTCTCACCCCTCCACTTT
TRBJ1-1 TRBV29-1 - - CSVGKGRNTEAFF TGCAGCGTTGGGAAGGGCAGGAACACTGAAGCTTTCTTT
TRBJ2-5 TRBV7-9 once - CAWSERVGETQYF TGTGCCTGGAGTGAAAGGGTTGGAGAGACCCAGTACTTC
TRBJ2-2 TRBV6-1 - - CASSEGAANTGELFF TGTGCCAGCAGTGAAGGGGCGGCGAACACCGGGGAGCTGTTTTTT
TRBJ1-2 TRBV5-1 - - CASSSQATGGYTF TGCGCCAGCAGCTCACAGGCCACGGGGGGCTACACCTTC
TRBJ2-2 TRBV29-1 many - CSVELATGTGELFF TGCAGCGTTGAACTAGCCACAGGGACCGGGGAGCTGTTTTTT
TRBJ1-2 TRBV7-2 few - CASSLIPDMPDYGYTF TGTGCCAGCAGCTTAATCCCGGACATGCCCGACTATGGCTACACCTTC
TRBJ2-7 TRBV29-1 - - CSWGSFGEQYF TGCAGCTGGGGATCGTTCGGCGAGCAGTACTTC
TRBJ1-2 TRBV6-6 many - CASTDGYGYTF TGTGCCAGCACGGACGGTTATGGCTACACCTTC
TRBJ2-5 TRBV14 few - CASSQVGLMETQYF TGTGCCAGCAGCCAAGTAGGACTTATGGAGACCCAGTACTTC
TRBJ1-2 TRBV13 - - CASSLGRGRGNYGYTF TGTGCCAGCAGCTTAGGCCGGGGCAGGGGCAACTATGGCTACACCTTC
TRBJ1-1 TRBV20-1 - TRBD1 CSASRQGRGGTEAFF TGCAGTGCTAGCCGACAGGGGCGGGGGGGAACTGAAGCTTTCTTT
TRBJ1-2 TRBV20-1 many TRBD1 CSARDREDGYTF TGCAGTGCTAGGGACAGGGAGGATGGCTACACCTTC
TRBJ2-2 TRBV15 - TRBD2 CASSGRAQEELFF TGTGCCAGCAGCGGGAGGGCACAAGAGGAGCTGTTTTTT
TRBJ1-3 TRBV19 - - CASSIERNTIYF TGTGCCAGTAGTATTGAGCGAAACACCATATATTTT
TRBJ2-5 TRBV19 few - CASSIVTGQSSKTQYF TGTGCCAGTAGTATAGTCACGGGTCAGTCAAGCAAGACCCAGTACTTC
TRBJ1-2 TRBV2 - - CASRPQGHYGYTF TGTGCCAGCAGACCACAGGGACACTATGGCTACACCTTC
TRBJ1-2 TRBV7-9 once - CASSSRQSSYGYTF TGTGCCAGCAGCTCTCGACAGTCGAGCTATGGCTACACCTTC
TRBJ1-1 TRBV4-1 - TRBD1 CASSQTGFDTEAFF TGCGCCAGCAGCCAGACAGGGTTCGACACTGAAGCTTTCTTT
TRBJ1-2 TRBV11-2 few - CASSLDEAGAYGYTF TGTGCCAGCAGCTTAGATGAGGCAGGGGCCTATGGCTACACCTTC
TRBJ2-7 TRBV11-3 few - CASSPATGMSYEQYF TGTGCCAGCAGTCCAGCGACGGGGATGTCTTACGAGCAGTACTTC
TRBJ2-2 TRBV7-2 - TRBD2 CASSPAGANGELFF TGTGCCAGCAGCCCAGCGGGAGCAAACGGGGAGCTGTTTTTT
TRBJ2-3 TRBV20-1 - - CSAREIGDTQYF TGCAGTGCTAGAGAAATCGGGGATACGCAGTATTTT
TRBJ2-5 TRBV12-3/TRBV12-4 few - CASSFYGRETQYF TGTGCCAGCAGTTTTTATGGGCGGGAGACCCAGTACTTC
TRBJ2-2 TRBV29-1 - - CSVATGNTGELFF TGCAGCGTGGCGACTGGAAACACCGGGGAGCTGTTTTTT
TRBJ2-5 TRBV25-1 once - CASSAPQGETQYF TGTGCCAGCAGTGCTCCCCAAGGCGAGACCCAGTACTTC
TRBJ1-5 TRBV10-3 - - CASSRWGEGQPQHF TGTGCCAGCAGCCGTTGGGGCGAGGGTCAGCCCCAGCATTTT
TRBJ2-7 TRBV9 few TRBD1 CASSALATGSGEQYF TGTGCCAGCAGCGCCCTGGCGACAGGGTCGGGGGAGCAGTACTTC
TRBJ2-5 TRBV7-2 - TRBD1 CASRPDRQGRETQYF TGTGCCAGCAGACCCGACAGACAGGGGCGCGAGACCCAGTACTTC
TRBJ2-5 TRBV20-1 many - CSATPGMAESQYF TGCAGTGCTACCCCGGGGATGGCGGAGTCCCAGTACTTC
TRBJ1-6 TRBV12-3/TRBV12-4 many - CASSLRGSYNSPLHF TGTGCCAGCAGTTTGAGGGGGTCCTATAATTCACCCCTCCACTTT
TRBJ2-2 TRBV11-2 - - CASSQLGLGTGELFF TGCGCCAGCAGCCAACTGGGACTGGGCACCGGGGAGCTGTTTTTT
TRBJ2-6 TRBV20-1 many TRBD1 CSADRGSGANVLTF TGCAGTGCTGACAGGGGATCTGGGGCCAACGTCCTGACTTTC
TRBJ1-1 TRBV29-1 many - CSVESAMNTEAFF TGCAGCGTTGAGTCTGCTATGAACACTGAAGCTTTCTTT
TRBJ2-2 TRBV25-1 - - CASSSLDDIAGELFF TGTGCCAGCAGTTCACTAGATGATATCGCCGGGGAGCTGTTTTTT
TRBJ2-7 TRBV2 many - CASSESKGVGEQYF TGTGCCAGCAGTGAAAGCAAGGGGGTGGGCGAGCAGTACTTC
TRBJ1-2 TRBV15 many TRBD1 CATSVDRDSRYGYTF TGTGCCACCAGCGTGGACCGGGACAGCCGCTATGGCTACACCTTC
TRBJ2-2 TRBV5-1 - - CASSLQGMRNTGELFF TGCGCCAGCAGCCTACAGGGAATGCGAAACACCGGGGAGCTGTTTTTT
TRBJ2-5 TRBV7-9 many TRBD1 CASSQSSGGETQYF TGTGCCAGCAGCCAGTCGTCAGGGGGTGAGACCCAGTACTTC
TRBJ1-2 TRBV5-6 many - CASSSGRNLYGYTF TGTGCCAGCAGCTCGGGACGGAACCTATATGGCTACACCTTC
TRBJ1-5 TRBV6-5 few - CASRRPGPGDNQPQHF TGTGCCAGCAGAAGACCCGGGCCCGGGGACAATCAGCCCCAGCATTTT
TRBJ2-7 TRBV12-3/TRBV12-4 - - CASSFGGAPYF TGTGCCAGCAGTTTTGGGGGGGCTCCGTACTTC
TRBJ2-7 TRBV10-3 many - CAISVNLPYEQYF TGTGCCATCAGTGTCAATCTTCCCTACGAGCAGTACTTC
TRBJ1-1 TRBV7-2 - TRBD1 CASSITRTGSEAFF TGTGCCAGCAGCATCACAAGGACAGGCTCTGAAGCTTTCTTT
TRBJ1-4 TRBV20-1 - - CSARLFGTNEKLFF TGCAGTGCTCGTCTTTTCGGAACTAATGAAAAACTGTTTTTT
TRBJ1-6 TRBV7-9 - - CASMGTYNSPLHF TGTGCCAGCATGGGAACCTATAATTCACCCCTCCACTTT
TRBJ2-7 TRBV2 few - CASKKDFTYEQYF TGTGCCAGCAAAAAGGACTTTACCTACGAGCAGTACTTC
TRBJ2-7 TRBV29-1 - TRBD1 CSVDPGTGGYEQYF TGCAGCGTTGACCCCGGGACAGGGGGTTACGAGCAGTACTTC
TRBJ1-2 TRBV5-1 - TRBD1 CANSTDRGNYGYTF TGCGCCAACAGCACGGACAGGGGGAACTATGGCTACACCTTC